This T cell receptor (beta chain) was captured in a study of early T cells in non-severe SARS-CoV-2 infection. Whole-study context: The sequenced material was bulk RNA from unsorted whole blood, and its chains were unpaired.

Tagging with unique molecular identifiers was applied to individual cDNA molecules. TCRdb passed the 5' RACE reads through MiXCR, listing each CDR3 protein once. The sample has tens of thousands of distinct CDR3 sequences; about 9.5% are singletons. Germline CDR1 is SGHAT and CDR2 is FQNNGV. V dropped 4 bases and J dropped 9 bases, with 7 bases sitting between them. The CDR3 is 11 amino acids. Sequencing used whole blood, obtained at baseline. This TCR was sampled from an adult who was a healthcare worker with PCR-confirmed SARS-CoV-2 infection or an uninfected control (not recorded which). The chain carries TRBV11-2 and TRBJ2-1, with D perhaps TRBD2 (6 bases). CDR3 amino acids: CASSSGGEQFF. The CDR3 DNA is TGTGCCAGCAGCTCCGGGGGTGAGCAGTTCTTC.